This paragraph covers one T cell receptor (beta chain) sequence. Its antigen specificity is not known. No base-level quality is on record; no much larger clone is a single base apart. The TCR beta CDR3 regions were amplified from RNA transcripts. The TCR CDR3 was subjected to a first round of RT-PCR using the HTBI primer set and the Qiagen OneStep RT-PCR kit. The libraries were constructed in a second round of multiplex PCR and then size-selected and purified. The libraries were sequenced on an Illumina HiSeq2000 using paired-end 100 bp reads. Per the authors' processing: SOAPnuke was used to process the raw data, with reads discarded if the reads contained adapters or uncalled bases, had a mean Phred below 15, or lacked an exact constant-primer or identifier match. High-quality paired reads were merged with COPE v1.2.5, and unique nucleotide sequences were defined as clonotypes. MiTCR v1.1 was used to align the clonotypes against IMGT TRBV, TRBD and TRBJ reference segments. The analysis included only V-J combinations with a frequency above 0.0001, which together covered approximately 99% of the repertoires. A TCS score was defined as the ratio between F50 (clonal expansion) and ExV (chaos), using BLOSUM62-based TCRdist between CDR3 peptides within each V-J. Welch's t-statistics and random forest reduced around 520 V-J features to about 12, which were used in a naive Bayes classifier (R e1071). The similarity between thyroid and blood repertoires was quantified using the Morisita-Horn index. The public reads were reanalyzed by TCRdb: fastp trimming at Q25, MiXCR alignment, in-frame beta chains only. All rows with the same CDR3 protein become a single entry with the most common DNA and genes. The V and J calls, along with clone size, are taken from TCRdb and not from the paper's own processing. Present in this sample are approximately 600,000 distinct CDR3 sequences, 14% to 15% of which were seen just once. The ten largest make up approximately 4.2% of the sample.

The data are from a study of T cells in Graves' hyperthyroidism and ophthalmopathy (dated by TCRdb to between 2018 and 2021). Concerning the study at large: Peripheral blood samples were taken at the time of initial diagnosis, prior to any treatment. TCR Vbeta CDR3 sequencing of 120 to 150 peripheral blood samples (under 45 ophthalmopathy, 75 or so hyperthyroidism and some 17 progressor patients) is reported in the paper. In more than 5 Graves' hyperthyroidism patients, the study also compared T-cell repertoires from thyroid tissue with T-cell repertoires from blood. For training and testing, the approximately 97 patients in the discovery cohort were randomly divided in a 7:3 ratio. A discovery cohort of approximately 97 patients, roughly 45 with Graves' ophthalmopathy and 55 to 65 with stable Graves' hyperthyroidism, was used to find distinguishing TCR V-J signatures. After sampling, hyperthyroidism patients received methimazole starting at 30 mg daily, and ophthalmopathy patients received high-dose intravenous methylprednisolone. Prospective prediction of ophthalmopathy was tested in an independent validation cohort of 18 to 20 hyperthyroidism patients and roughly 16 patients who later progressed to ophthalmopathy.

In the ophthalmopathy patients, disease was moderately to severely active, with a Clinical Activity Score of 3 or more, a NOSPECS grade of 4 or more, and a duration of less than 3 months. Any patient with an uncontrolled infection, another autoimmune disease, pregnancy or lactation was excluded. Diagnoses relied on clinical symptoms, serum thyroxine and TRAb, thyroid ultrasound and orbital computed tomography. Ficoll-Paque density gradient centrifugation was used to isolate PBMCs from about 10 ml of fresh peripheral blood. Trizol reagent was used to extract total RNA, and RNA quality was then checked on an Agilent 2100 Bioanalyzer. V is cut by 0 bases and J by 7 bases, and the space between the germline ends is 18 bases. The CDR3 has 16 amino acids, counting the end cysteine and phenylalanine. Here the CDR3 DNA is all that survives: 48 bases in frame from base 1. CDR1 MGHDK and CDR2 SYGVNS are derived from the germline V gene.

What the authors observed across the whole study: A 13 V-J signature model separated ophthalmopathy from stable hyperthyroidism, with around 91% sensitivity and 81.08% specificity in cross-validation and 80%/75% in testing. In validation, the model predicted progression to ophthalmopathy a median of approximately 6.3 months before onset, with about 71% sensitivity and about 72% specificity. Most expanded thyroid clonotypes (frequency above 0.001) were also found in blood, which suggests that blood repertoires may mirror thyroid immune responses. Sample size was not statistically predetermined, and blinding of investigators to group allocation was not performed.

This chain joins TRBV25-1 to TRBJ1-2; the D segment cannot be called with confidence. The source of this sequence is a woman aged 40 to 50 with Graves' ophthalmopathy. Sequencing was performed on blood. CDR3 sequence: CASSEYGFYRGGGYTF. The sequenced DNA: TGTGCCAGCAGTGAATACGGATTTTACCGGGGTGGTGGCTACACCTTC.